Sequencing of this T cell receptor beta chain was carried out in a study of blood T cell repertoires in COVID-19. Study as a whole: Both acute and convalescent COVID-19 samples were obtained from the United States, Italy and Spain. From T cells, B-cell-depleted T cells, or PBMCs came the material, which was cDNA or gDNA.

Original handling: It was from reference gene primer amplification that nucleated cell counts were estimated. Clones were sequenced by immunoSEQ multiplex PCR, and TCRdb holds only the in-frame ones, with some missing. V and J calls plus clone size are reproduced from that table; the DNA served to infer D and trimming. The sample shows roughly 28,000 clones, under 85% of them seen only once. Input material: peripheral blood. This receptor was obtained from a woman aged 70 to 79 with active or convalescent COVID-19.

CDR3 protein: CAIRSEAGSNQPQHF. CDR3 coding DNA: TGTGCCATCAGATCGGAGGCAGGTAGCAATCAGCCCCAGCATTTT. This chain links TRBV10-3 with TRBJ1-5; no definite D call. V was pared by 6 bases and J by 0 bases, with 12 bases between. CDR3 size: 15 residues. Germline V gene data show CDR1 as ENHRY and CDR2 as SYGVKD.